This T cell receptor (beta chain) appears in the sequencing data of a study of T-cell reconstitution after alpha-beta-depleted transplantation in children. The CDR3 contains 12 residues. From germline, CDR1 is SGHRS and CDR2 YFSETQ. This clonotype was observed at least ten times. One end of the junction is discordant with germline, which a read error may explain. Preparation of the TCRbeta library used unique molecular identifiers. TCRdb recomputed calls from the PCR reads with MiXCR, one row per CDR3 protein. Of about 640,000 distinct CDR3 sequences detected, approximately 15% appear once; the ten largest clones hold 1.1%.

Source: PBMCs from the stem cell graft donor, taken from the stem cell graft. This receptor was obtained from a human donor who donated a stem cell graft to a child with acute myeloid leukemia. The gene calls are TRBV5-1 and TRBJ1-2; no clear D gene. CDR3: CASSPDNYGYTF. The CDR3, as DNA: TGTGCCAGCAGCCCCGACAACTATGGCTACACCTTC. The entire variable domain, with the rest obtained from reference TRBV5-1 and TRBJ1-2, is as follows: KAGVTQTPRYLIKTRGQQVTLSCSPISGHRSVSWYQQTPGQGLQFLFEYFSETQRNKGNFPGRFSGRQFSNSRSEMNVSTLELGDSALYLCASSPDNYGYTFGSGTRLTVV.